The count of the clone carrying this T cell receptor (beta chain) is one. The data derive from a study of OX40 agonist ivuxolimab in advanced cancers. TCRdb's copy holds only in-frame clones and misses some; the assay was immunoSEQ multiplex PCR. The sample has about 21,000 clones; about 85% are singletons. In germline, CDR1 is MNHEY, CDR2 SMNVEV (reference sequence). The CDR3 totals 14 residues. Unmatched junction bases numbered 6, after V lost 8 bases and J lost 8 bases. This specimen was CD4+ or CD8+ T cells sorted from blood, taken in a trial of the OX40 agonist ivuxolimab. The receptor was isolated from an adult with an advanced solid tumor such as melanoma, head and neck, liver or kidney cancer. The rearrangement links TRBV27 to TRBJ1-4, with 12 nucleotides matching TRBD1. CDR3 sequence reads: CASGGQGAWEKLFF. Written as DNA, the CDR3 is TGTGCCAGCGGGGGACAGGGGGCTTGGGAAAAACTGTTTTTT.